This T cell receptor beta chain was observed in a study of T cell responses to AZD1222 COVID-19 vaccine. Study information: It was second doses at about 4 or about 12 weeks that were pooled. Study-wide results and caveats: Researchers took repertoire samples only after the peak T cell response had come. Only a handful of AZD1222 recipients, about six in all, had baseline seropositivity.

Assay: immunoSEQ multiplex PCR; the TCRdb copy retains only in-frame clones and omits some. The sample includes roughly 120,000 clones, roughly 91% of them seen just once. To note about this clone: The antigen is unknown.

V was pared by 0 bases and J by 5 bases, with 24 bases between. Germline V gene data show CDR1 as PRHDT and CDR2 as FYEKMQ (reference sequence). CDR3 length: 19 amino acids. This sequence originates from an adult in good health. The V call is TRBV13, the J call TRBJ2-3; a weak D match, TRBD2 (5 bases). The starting material was peripheral blood, obtained on day 0 of AZD1222 vaccination. In DNA, the CDR3 is TGTGCCAGCAGCTTAGGCCTTCGTCGAGGGAGCAAGGTGGGAGATACGCAGTATTTT. Translation: CASSLGLRRGSKVGDTQYF. Looking up the rest from reference TRBV13 and TRBJ2-3 gives the full variable domain: AAGVIQSPRHLIKEKRETATLKCYPIPRHDTVYWYQQGPGQDPQFLISFYEKMQSDKGSIPDRFSAQQFSDYHSELNMSSLELGDSALYFCASSLGLRRGSKVGDTQYFGPGTRLTVL.